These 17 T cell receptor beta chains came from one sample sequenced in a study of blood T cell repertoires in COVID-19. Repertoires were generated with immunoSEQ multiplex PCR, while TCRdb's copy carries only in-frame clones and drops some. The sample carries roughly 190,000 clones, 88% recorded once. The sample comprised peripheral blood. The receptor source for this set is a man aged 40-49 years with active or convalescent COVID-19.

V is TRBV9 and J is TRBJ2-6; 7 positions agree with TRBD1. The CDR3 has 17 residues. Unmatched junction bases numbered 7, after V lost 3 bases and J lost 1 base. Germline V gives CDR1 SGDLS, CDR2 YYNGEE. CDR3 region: CASSELTGVSGANVLTF. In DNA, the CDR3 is TGTGCCAGCAGCGAATTAACAGGGGTGTCTGGGGCCAACGTCCTGACTTTC. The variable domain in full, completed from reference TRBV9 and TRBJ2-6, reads DSGVTQTPKHLITATGQRVTLRCSPRSGDLSVYWYQQSLDQGLQFLIQYYNGEERAKGNILERFSAQQFPDLHSELNLSSLELGDSALYFCASSELTGVSGANVLTFGAGSRLTVL.

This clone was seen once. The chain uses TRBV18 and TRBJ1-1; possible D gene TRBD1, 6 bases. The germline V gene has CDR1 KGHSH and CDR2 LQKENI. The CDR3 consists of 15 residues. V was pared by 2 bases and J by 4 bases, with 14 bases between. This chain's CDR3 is CASSPGRGRSTEAFF. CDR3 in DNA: TGTGCCAGCTCACCAGGCAGGGGTAGGAGCACTGAAGCTTTCTTT. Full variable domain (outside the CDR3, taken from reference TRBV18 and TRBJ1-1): NAGVMQNPRHLVRRRGQEARLRCSPMKGHSHVYWYRQLPEEGLKFMVYLQKENIIDESGMPKERFSAEFPKEGPSILRIQQVVRGDSAAYFCASSPGRGRSTEAFFGQGTRLTVV.

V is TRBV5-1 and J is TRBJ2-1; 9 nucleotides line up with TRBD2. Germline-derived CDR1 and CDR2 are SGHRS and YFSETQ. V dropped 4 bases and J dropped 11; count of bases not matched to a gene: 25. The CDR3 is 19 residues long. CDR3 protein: CASSVRWTSDSSREKKQFF. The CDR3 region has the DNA TGCGCCAGCAGCGTTCGGTGGACTAGCGACTCCTCTCGGGAAAAAAAGCAGTTCTTC.

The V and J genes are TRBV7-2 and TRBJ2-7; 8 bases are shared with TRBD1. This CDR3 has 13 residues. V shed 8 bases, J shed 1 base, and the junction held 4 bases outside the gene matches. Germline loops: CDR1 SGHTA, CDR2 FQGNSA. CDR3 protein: CASGQGASYEQYF. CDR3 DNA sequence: TGTGCCAGCGGTCAGGGGGCGTCCTACGAGCAGTACTTC.

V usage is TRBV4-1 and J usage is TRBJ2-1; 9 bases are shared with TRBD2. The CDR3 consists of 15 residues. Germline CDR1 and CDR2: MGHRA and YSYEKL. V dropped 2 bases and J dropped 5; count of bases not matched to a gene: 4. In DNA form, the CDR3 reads TGCGCCAGCAGCCAAACTAGCGGGCCTCACAATGAGCAGTTCTTC. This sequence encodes CASSQTSGPHNEQFF.

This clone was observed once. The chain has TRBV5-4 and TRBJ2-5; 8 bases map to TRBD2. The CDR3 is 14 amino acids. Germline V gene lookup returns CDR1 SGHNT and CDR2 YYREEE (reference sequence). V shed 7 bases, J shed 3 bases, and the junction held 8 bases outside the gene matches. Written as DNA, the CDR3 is TGTGCCAGCTTCTACGGGGGGGGAGAAGAGACCCAGTACTTC. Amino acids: CASFYGGGEETQYF.

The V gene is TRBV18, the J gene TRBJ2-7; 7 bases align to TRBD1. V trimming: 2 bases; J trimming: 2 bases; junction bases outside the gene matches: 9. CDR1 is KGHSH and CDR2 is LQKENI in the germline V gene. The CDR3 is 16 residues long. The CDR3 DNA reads TGTGCCAGCTCACCAGCCTCGGGACAGACCACCTACGAGCAGTACTTC. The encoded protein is CASSPASGQTTYEQYF.

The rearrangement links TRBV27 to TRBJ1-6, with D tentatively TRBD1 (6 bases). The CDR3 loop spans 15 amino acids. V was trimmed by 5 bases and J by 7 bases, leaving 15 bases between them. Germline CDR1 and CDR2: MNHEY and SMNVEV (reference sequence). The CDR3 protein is CASSHRQDLNSPLHF. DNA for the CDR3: TGTGCCAGCAGTCACCGACAGGATTTAAATTCACCCCTCCACTTT.

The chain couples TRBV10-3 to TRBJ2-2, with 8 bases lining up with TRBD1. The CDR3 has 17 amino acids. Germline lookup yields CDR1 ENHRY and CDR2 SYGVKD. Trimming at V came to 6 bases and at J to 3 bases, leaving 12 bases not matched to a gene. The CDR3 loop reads CAISFPDRELYTGELFF. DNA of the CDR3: TGTGCCATCAGCTTTCCGGACAGGGAGCTTTACACCGGGGAGCTGTTTTTT.

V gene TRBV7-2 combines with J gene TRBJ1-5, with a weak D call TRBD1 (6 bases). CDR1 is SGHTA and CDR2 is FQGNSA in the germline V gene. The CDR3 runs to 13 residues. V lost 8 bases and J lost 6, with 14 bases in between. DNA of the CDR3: TGTGCCAGCGCACGGGGGGCCAGTCAGCCCCAGCATTTT. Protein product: CASARGASQPQHF.

The CDR3 DNA reads TGTGCCAGCAGCCGCGGCCCCTCCAAGGGGGAGACCCAGTACTTC. The encoded protein is CASSRGPSKGETQYF. The rearrangement joins TRBV3-1 (or the pseudogene TRBV3-2) to TRBJ2-5, with D possibly being TRBD1 (5 bases). There are 15 residues in the CDR3. Germline CDR1 reads LGHDT; CDR2 reads YNNKEL (reference sequence). Between the trimmed V and J ends, which lost 4 bases and 5 bases, there was a span of 17 bases.

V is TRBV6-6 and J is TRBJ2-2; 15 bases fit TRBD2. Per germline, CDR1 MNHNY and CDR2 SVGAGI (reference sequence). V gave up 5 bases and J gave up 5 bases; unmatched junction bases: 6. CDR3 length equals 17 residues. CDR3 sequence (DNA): TGTGCCAGCAGTCATGGACTAGCGGGAGGGCCTACCGGGGAGCTGTTTTTT. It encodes CASSHGLAGGPTGELFF.

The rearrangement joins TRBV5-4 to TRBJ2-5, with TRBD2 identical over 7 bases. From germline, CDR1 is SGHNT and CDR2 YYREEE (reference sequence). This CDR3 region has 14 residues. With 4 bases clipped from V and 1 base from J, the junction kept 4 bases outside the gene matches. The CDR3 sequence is CASSPGGSQETQYF. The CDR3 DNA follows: TGTGCCAGCAGCCCGGGGGGTAGCCAAGAGACCCAGTACTTC.

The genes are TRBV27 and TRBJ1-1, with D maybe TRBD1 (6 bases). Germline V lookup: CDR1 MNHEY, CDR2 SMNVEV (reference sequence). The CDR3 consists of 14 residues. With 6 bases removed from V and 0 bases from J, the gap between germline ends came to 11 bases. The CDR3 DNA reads TGTGCCAGCAGCCAACAGGGATTGAACACTGAAGCTTTCTTT. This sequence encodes CASSQQGLNTEAFF.

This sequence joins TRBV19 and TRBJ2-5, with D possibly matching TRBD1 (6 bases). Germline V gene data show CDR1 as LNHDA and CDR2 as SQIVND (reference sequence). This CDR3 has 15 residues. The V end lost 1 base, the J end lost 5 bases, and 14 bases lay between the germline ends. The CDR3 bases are TGTGCCAGTAGTATAGGAGGCAGGGGCCAGGAGACCCAGTACTTC. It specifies CASSIGGRGQETQYF.

For the CDR3, the DNA is TGTGCCAGCAGCACGACAAGCAAAGGGGACGAGCAGTACTTC. Translation: CASSTTSKGDEQYF. V usage is TRBV5-6 and J usage is TRBJ2-7; maybe TRBD1 (5 bases). V lost 4 bases and J lost 5, with 16 bases in between. The CDR3 spans 14 residues. Germline loops: CDR1 SGHDT, CDR2 YYEEEE.

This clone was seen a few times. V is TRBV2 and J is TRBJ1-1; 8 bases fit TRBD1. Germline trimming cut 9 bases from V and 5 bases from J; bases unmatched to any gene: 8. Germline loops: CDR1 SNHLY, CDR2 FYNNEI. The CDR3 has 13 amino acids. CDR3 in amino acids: CARSSTGGTEAFF. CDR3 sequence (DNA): TGTGCCAGAAGCTCAACAGGGGGTACTGAAGCTTTCTTT. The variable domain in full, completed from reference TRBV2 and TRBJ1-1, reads EPEVTQTPSHQVTQMGQEVILRCVPISNHLYFYWYRQILGQKVEFLVSFYNNEISEKSEIFDDQFSVERPDGSNFTLKIRSTKLEDSAMYFCARSSTGGTEAFFGQGTRLTVV.